This is a list of T cell receptor beta chains from one sample in a study of identical twins. Via MiXCR, TCRdb re-called the 5' RACE reads, giving one row per CDR3 protein. The data hold about 100,000 distinct CDR3 sequences, with 5.9% observed a single time. Material for sequencing was memory T cells sorted from blood. These receptors came from a woman aged 50 to 60 in good health. Each CDR3 is given with its conserved first and last residue. Fields, in order: CDR3 protein, CDR3 DNA, clone size, D gene, J gene, V gene. D genes are given only for firm matches. Where a row states a size, it is once, few, many or the class of an expanded clone; other rows omit it.

CDR3aa: CASSKGQGSSYEQYF
CDR3nt: TGTGCCAGTAGTAAAGGACAGGGGAGCTCCTACGAGCAGTACTTC
abundance: many
d_gene: TRBD1
j_gene: TRBJ2-7
v_gene: TRBV19

CDR3aa: CASSSRAASNQPQHF
CDR3nt: TGTGCCAGCAGTTCTCGGGCAGCATCAAATCAGCCCCAGCATTTT
abundance: many
d_gene: NA
j_gene: TRBJ1-5
v_gene: TRBV3-1

CDR3aa: CASSVFGSGDTQYF
CDR3nt: TGTGCCAGCAGTGTATTCGGGAGTGGAGATACGCAGTATTTT
abundance: many
d_gene: NA
j_gene: TRBJ2-3
v_gene: TRBV2

CDR3aa: CASSHNTDTQYF
CDR3nt: TGTGCCAGCAGTCACAACACAGATACGCAGTATTTT
abundance: NA
d_gene: NA
j_gene: TRBJ2-3
v_gene: TRBV12-3/TRBV12-4

CDR3aa: CASSERGNQPQHF
CDR3nt: TGCGCCAGCAGTGAACGAGGGAATCAGCCCCAGCATTTT
abundance: many
d_gene: NA
j_gene: TRBJ1-5
v_gene: TRBV10-2

CDR3aa: CSVLTSSYEQYF
CDR3nt: TGCAGCGTTCTAACTAGCTCCTACGAGCAGTACTTC
abundance: many
d_gene: NA
j_gene: TRBJ2-7
v_gene: TRBV29-1

CDR3aa: CASSRPGEAFF
CDR3nt: TGTGCCAGCAGTAGACCGGGGGAAGCTTTCTTT
abundance: many
d_gene: NA
j_gene: TRBJ1-1
v_gene: TRBV12-3/TRBV12-4

CDR3aa: CSVRPSWGASSGELFF
CDR3nt: TGCAGCGTGAGGCCATCCTGGGGCGCCAGCTCCGGGGAGCTGTTTTTT
abundance: NA
d_gene: NA
j_gene: TRBJ2-2
v_gene: TRBV29-1

CDR3aa: CSASDSNQPQHF
CDR3nt: TGCAGTGCTAGTGACAGCAATCAGCCCCAGCATTTT
abundance: few
d_gene: NA
j_gene: TRBJ1-5
v_gene: TRBV20-1

CDR3aa: CASSRGLAGPNEQFF
CDR3nt: TGTGCCAGCAGTCGGGGACTAGCGGGCCCTAATGAGCAGTTCTTC
abundance: many
d_gene: TRBD2
j_gene: TRBJ2-1
v_gene: TRBV12-3/TRBV12-4

CDR3aa: CASSLVGQITGELFF
CDR3nt: TGTGCCAGCAGCTTAGTGGGACAGATCACCGGGGAGCTGTTTTTT
abundance: few
d_gene: TRBD1
j_gene: TRBJ2-2
v_gene: TRBV11-2

CDR3aa: CASSRLGYNEQFF
CDR3nt: TGTGCCAGCAGCCGACTTGGCTACAATGAGCAGTTCTTC
abundance: many
d_gene: NA
j_gene: TRBJ2-1
v_gene: TRBV7-9

CDR3aa: CASNSRRGLWGYTF
CDR3nt: TGTGCCAGCAATTCACGCAGGGGTTTGTGGGGCTACACCTTC
abundance: NA
d_gene: NA
j_gene: TRBJ1-2
v_gene: TRBV12-3/TRBV12-4

CDR3aa: CASSHVGVNEQFF
CDR3nt: TGTGCCAGCAGCCATGTGGGAGTTAATGAGCAGTTCTTC
abundance: NA
d_gene: NA
j_gene: TRBJ2-1
v_gene: TRBV7-9

CDR3aa: CSARFSGRDEQFF
CDR3nt: TGCAGTGCTAGATTTAGCGGGAGGGATGAGCAGTTCTTC
abundance: many
d_gene: TRBD2
j_gene: TRBJ2-1
v_gene: TRBV20-1

CDR3aa: CSARGNFGTNQPQHF
CDR3nt: TGCAGTGCTAGGGGAAACTTCGGGACCAATCAGCCCCAGCATTTT
abundance: many
d_gene: NA
j_gene: TRBJ1-5
v_gene: TRBV20-1

CDR3aa: CASSDPNSGYNEQFF
CDR3nt: TGTGCCAGCAGTGACCCTAATTCAGGCTACAATGAGCAGTTCTTC
abundance: many
d_gene: NA
j_gene: TRBJ2-1
v_gene: TRBV25-1

CDR3aa: CASSLGTSGSHEQFF
CDR3nt: TGCGCCAGCAGCTTGGGGACTAGCGGGTCCCATGAGCAGTTCTTC
abundance: many
d_gene: TRBD2
j_gene: TRBJ2-1
v_gene: TRBV5-1

CDR3aa: CSAWENPTDTQYF
CDR3nt: TGCAGTGCATGGGAAAACCCCACAGATACGCAGTATTTT
abundance: many
d_gene: NA
j_gene: TRBJ2-3
v_gene: TRBV20-1

CDR3aa: CASSQSRQGMKEETQYF
CDR3nt: TGCGCCAGCAGTCAATCGAGACAGGGGATGAAGGAAGAGACCCAGTACTTC
abundance: few
d_gene: TRBD1
j_gene: TRBJ2-5
v_gene: TRBV23-1

CDR3aa: CASSLSLDTQYF
CDR3nt: TGTGCCAGCAGCCTTAGCCTCGATACGCAGTATTTT
abundance: many
d_gene: NA
j_gene: TRBJ2-3
v_gene: TRBV7-9